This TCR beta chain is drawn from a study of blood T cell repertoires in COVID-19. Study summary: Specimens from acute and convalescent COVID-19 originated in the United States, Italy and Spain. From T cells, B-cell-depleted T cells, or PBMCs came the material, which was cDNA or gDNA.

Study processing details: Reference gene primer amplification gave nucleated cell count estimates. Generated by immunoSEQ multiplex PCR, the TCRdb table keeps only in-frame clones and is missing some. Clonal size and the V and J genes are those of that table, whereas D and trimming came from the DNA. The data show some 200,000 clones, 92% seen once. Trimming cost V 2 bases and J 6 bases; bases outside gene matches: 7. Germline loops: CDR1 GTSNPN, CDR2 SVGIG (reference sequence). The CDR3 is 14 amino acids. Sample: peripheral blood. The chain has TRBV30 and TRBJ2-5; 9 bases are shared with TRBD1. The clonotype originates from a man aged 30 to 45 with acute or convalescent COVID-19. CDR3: CAWSRDRARQTQYF. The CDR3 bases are TGTGCCTGGAGTCGGGACAGGGCGAGACAGACCCAGTACTTC.